The rows below give T cell receptor beta chains drawn from one sample of a study of Graves' ophthalmopathy and Graves' hyperthyroidism. TCRdb fed the multiplex PCR reads into MiXCR, producing one record per CDR3 protein. The data contain about 640,000 distinct CDR3 sequences, 35% to 45% of them singletons. The specimen was peripheral blood. The receptors were sampled from an adult man with Graves' ophthalmopathy. The CDR3 runs from the conserved cysteine through the conserved F or W. A D gene is named only where the DNA matches it firmly. Rows give clone size only sometimes, using once, few, many, or a class for an expanded clone.

clone_size	j_call	v_call	d_call	cdr3_aa	cdr3_nt
.	TRBJ1-5	TRBV12-5	.	CASGLVSGTGVYSNQPQHF	TGTGCTAGTGGTTTGGTATCGGGTACCGGCGTTTATAGCAATCAGCCCCAGCATTTT
.	TRBJ2-2	TRBV2	.	CASSDLRNNRRELFF	TGTGCCAGCAGTGACTTGCGCAATAACCGGAGGGAGCTGTTTTTT
many	TRBJ2-7	TRBV5-5	.	CASSLRDRDYEQYF	TGTGCCAGCAGCTTGAGGGACCGAGACTACGAGCAGTACTTC
many	TRBJ1-1	TRBV19	.	CASKQLGADLKTEAFF	TGTGCCAGCAAGCAACTGGGGGCAGACCTAAAAACTGAAGCTTTCTTT
many	TRBJ2-7	TRBV20-1	TRBD1	CSAMDRGEQYF	TGCAGTGCTATGGACAGGGGCGAGCAGTACTTC
.	TRBJ2-7	TRBV7-2	TRBD1	CASSFETGGEQYF	TGTGCCAGCAGCTTTGAGACAGGGGGCGAGCAGTACTTC
few	TRBJ1-5	TRBV6-1	.	CASSEIWGNQPQHF	TGTGCCAGCAGTGAAATCTGGGGCAATCAGCCCCAGCATTTT
.	TRBJ1-1	TRBV10-3	.	CAISGRGGLDTEAFF	TGTGCCATCAGCGGGCGAGGGGGGTTGGACACTGAAGCTTTCTTT
many	TRBJ2-7	TRBV14	.	CASSQAARYYEQYF	TGTGCCAGCAGCCAAGCCGCGCGGTACTACGAGCAGTACTTC
once	TRBJ2-7	TRBV10-3	TRBD1	CAISSVKGDRAYEQYF	TGTGCCATCAGCAGCGTCAAGGGGGACAGGGCCTACGAGCAGTACTTC